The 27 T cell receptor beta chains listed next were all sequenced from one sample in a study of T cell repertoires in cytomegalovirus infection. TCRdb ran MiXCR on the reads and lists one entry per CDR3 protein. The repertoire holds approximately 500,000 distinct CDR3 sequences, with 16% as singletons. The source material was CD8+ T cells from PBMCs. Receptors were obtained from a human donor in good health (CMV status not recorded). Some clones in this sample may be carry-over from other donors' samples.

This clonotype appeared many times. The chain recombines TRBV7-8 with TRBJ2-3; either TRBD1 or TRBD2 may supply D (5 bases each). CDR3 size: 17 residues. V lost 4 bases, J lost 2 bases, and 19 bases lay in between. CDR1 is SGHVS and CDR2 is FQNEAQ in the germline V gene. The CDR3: CASSWTLGLSSTDTQYF. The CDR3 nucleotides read TGTGCCAGCAGCTGGACACTCGGACTTAGCTCCACAGATACGCAGTATTTT. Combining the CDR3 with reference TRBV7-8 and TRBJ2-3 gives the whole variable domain GAGVSQSPRYKVAKRGQDVALRCDPISGHVSLFWYQQALGQGPEFLTYFQNEAQLDKSGLPSDRFFAERPEGSVSTLKIQRTQQEDSAVYLCASSWTLGLSSTDTQYFGPGTRLTVL.

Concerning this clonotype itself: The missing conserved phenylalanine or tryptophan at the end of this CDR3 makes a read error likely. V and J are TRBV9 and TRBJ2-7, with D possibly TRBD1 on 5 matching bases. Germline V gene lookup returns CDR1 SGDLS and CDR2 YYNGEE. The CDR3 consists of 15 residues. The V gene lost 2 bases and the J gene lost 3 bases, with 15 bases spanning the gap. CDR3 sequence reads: CASSVEQAPSYEQYL. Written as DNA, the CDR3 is TGTGCCAGCAGCGTTGAACAGGCCCCAAGCTACGAGCAGTACTTA.

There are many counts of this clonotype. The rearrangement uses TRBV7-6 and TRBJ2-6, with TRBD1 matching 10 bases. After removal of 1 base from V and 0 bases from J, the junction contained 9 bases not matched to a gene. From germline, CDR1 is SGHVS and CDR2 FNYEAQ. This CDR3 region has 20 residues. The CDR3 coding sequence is TGTGCCAGCAGCTTAGTACCCGGGACAGGGGACCGCTCTGGGGCCAACGTCCTGACTTTC. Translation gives CASSLVPGTGDRSGANVLTF.

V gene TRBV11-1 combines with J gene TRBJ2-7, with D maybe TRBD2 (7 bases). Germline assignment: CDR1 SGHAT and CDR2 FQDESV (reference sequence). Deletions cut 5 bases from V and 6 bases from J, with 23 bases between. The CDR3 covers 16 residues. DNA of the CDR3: TGTGCCAGCAGCCTCGGCCGGGGGGCGACGCCCCGCGAGCAGTACTTC. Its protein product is CASSLGRGATPREQYF.

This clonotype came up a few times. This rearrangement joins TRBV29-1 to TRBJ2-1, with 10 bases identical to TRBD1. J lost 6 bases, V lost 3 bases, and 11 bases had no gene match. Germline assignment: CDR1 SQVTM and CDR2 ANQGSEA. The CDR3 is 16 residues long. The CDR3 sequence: CSVEDRGDRGPNEQFF. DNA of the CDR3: TGCAGCGTTGAGGACCGTGGGGACAGGGGTCCCAATGAGCAGTTCTTC.

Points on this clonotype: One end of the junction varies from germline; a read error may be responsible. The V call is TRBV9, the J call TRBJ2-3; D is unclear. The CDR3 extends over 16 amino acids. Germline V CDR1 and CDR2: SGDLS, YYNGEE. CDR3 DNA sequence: TGTGCCAGCGCTGACGTGGCGTCCGAGTCCCCAGATACGCAGTCTTTT. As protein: CASADVASESPDTQSF.

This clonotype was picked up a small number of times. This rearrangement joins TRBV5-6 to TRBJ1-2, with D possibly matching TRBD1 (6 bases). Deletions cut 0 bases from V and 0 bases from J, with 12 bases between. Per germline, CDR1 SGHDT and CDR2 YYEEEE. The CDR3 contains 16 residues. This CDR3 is CASSLGQAPTNYGYTF. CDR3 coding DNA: TGTGCCAGCAGCTTGGGACAGGCACCTACTAACTATGGCTACACCTTC.

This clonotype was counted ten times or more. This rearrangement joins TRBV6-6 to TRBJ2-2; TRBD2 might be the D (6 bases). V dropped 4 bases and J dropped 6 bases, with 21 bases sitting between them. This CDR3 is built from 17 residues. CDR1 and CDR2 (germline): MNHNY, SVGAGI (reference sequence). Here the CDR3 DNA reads TGTGCCAGCAGTTCCCGTCCGGGCTGGGACTCCGCCGGGGAGCTGTTTTTT. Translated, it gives CASSSRPGWDSAGELFF.

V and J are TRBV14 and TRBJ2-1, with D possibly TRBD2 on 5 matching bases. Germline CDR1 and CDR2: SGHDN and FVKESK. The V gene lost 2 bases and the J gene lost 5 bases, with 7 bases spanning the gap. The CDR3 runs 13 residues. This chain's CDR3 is CASSQTRNNEQFF. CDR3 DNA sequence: TGTGCCAGCAGCCAAACTAGAAACAATGAGCAGTTCTTC.

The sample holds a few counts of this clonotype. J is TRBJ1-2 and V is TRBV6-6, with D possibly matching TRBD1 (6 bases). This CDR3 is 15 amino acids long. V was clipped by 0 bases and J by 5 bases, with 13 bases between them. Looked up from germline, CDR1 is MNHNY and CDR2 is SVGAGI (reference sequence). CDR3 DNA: TGTGCCAGCAGTTACTCGACCAGGGGAATATATGGCTACACCTTC. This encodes CASSYSTRGIYGYTF.

CDR3 protein: CASSENAGGSSTDTQYF. The CDR3, as DNA: TGTGCCAGCAGTGAAAACGCCGGTGGGAGTAGTACAGATACGCAGTATTTT. The chain recombines TRBV6-1 with TRBJ2-3; a possible D gene is TRBD2 (5 bases). CDR3 length: 17 amino acids. Trimming removed 2 bases at V and 3 bases at J, with 18 bases between. CDR1 is MNHNS, CDR2 SASEGT, per germline.

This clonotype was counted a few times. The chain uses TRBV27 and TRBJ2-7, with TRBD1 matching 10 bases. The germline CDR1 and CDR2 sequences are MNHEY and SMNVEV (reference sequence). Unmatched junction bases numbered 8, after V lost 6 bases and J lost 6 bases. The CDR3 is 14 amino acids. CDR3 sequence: CASSSGTGDFEQYF. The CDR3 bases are TGTGCCAGCAGCTCCGGGACAGGGGATTTCGAGCAGTACTTC.

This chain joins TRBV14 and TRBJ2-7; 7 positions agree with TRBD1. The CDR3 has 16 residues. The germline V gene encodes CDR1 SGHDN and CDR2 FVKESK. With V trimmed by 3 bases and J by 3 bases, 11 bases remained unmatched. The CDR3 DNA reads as TGTGCCAGCAGCCATACCTGGGACAGTTGGAACTACGAGCAGTACTTC. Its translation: CASSHTWDSWNYEQYF.

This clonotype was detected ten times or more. DNA for the CDR3: TGTGCCAGCAGCCCCCCGGGGCGGGGACCGAACACCGGGGAGCTGTTTTTT. Translating gives CASSPPGRGPNTGELFF. This chain connects TRBV7-9 to TRBJ2-2, with D possibly being TRBD2 (6 bases). The germline V gene has CDR1 SEHNR and CDR2 FQNEAQ (reference sequence). Trimming took 5 bases from V and 0 from J, leaving 16 bases between them. This CDR3 is built from 17 residues.

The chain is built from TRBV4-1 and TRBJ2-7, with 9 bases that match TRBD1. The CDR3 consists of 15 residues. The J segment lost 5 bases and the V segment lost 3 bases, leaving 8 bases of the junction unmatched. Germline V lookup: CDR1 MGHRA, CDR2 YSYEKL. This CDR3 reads CASSQLDRGLDEQYF. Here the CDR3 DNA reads TGCGCCAGCAGCCAGTTGGACAGGGGACTTGACGAGCAGTACTTC.

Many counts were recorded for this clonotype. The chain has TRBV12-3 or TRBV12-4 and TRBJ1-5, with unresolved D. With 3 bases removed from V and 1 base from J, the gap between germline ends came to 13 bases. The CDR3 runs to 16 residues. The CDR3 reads CASSFTGRKSNQPQHF. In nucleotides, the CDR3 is TGTGCCAGCAGTTTCACGGGGAGGAAGAGCAATCAGCCCCAGCATTTT.

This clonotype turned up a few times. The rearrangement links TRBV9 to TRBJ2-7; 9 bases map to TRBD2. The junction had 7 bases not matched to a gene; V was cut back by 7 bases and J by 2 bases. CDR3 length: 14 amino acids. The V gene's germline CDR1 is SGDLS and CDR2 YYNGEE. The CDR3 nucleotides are TGTGCCAGCTCCGGGACTAGCTTTACCTACGAGCAGTACTTC. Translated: CASSGTSFTYEQYF.

The CDR3 bases are TGTGCCAGCAGTTTGTCGGCGGAGCCAGTCTACGAGCAGTACTTC. Encoded protein: CASSLSAEPVYEQYF. The chain uses TRBV28 and TRBJ2-7; the D is unclear. Trimming took off 3 bases at V and 3 bases at J, with 15 bases between the two ends. The CDR3 contains 15 residues. CDR1 is MDHEN and CDR2 is SYDVKM in the germline V gene. Looking up the rest from reference TRBV28 and TRBJ2-7 gives the full variable domain: DVKVTQSSRYLVKRTGEKVFLECVQDMDHENMFWYRQDPGLGLRLIYFSYDVKMKEKGDIPEGYSVSREKKERFSLILESASTNQTSMYLCASSLSAEPVYEQYFGPGTRLTVT.

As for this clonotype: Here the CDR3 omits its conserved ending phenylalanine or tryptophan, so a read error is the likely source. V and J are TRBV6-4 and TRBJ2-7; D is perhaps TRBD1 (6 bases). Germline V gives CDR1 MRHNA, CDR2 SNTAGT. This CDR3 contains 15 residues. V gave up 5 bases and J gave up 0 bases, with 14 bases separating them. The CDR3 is CASSRTATSSYEQYL. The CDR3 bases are TGTGCCAGCAGTCGGACAGCTACTTCCTCCTACGAGCAGTACTTA.

Written as DNA, the CDR3 is TGTGCCTGTGCCCCCACCATCGCCTACGAGCAGTACTTC. Translating it yields CACAPTIAYEQYF. The chain uses TRBV30 and TRBJ2-7; D remains ambiguous. The V end was cut by 6 bases, the J end by 2 bases, with 14 bases between. CDR3 length equals 13 residues. Looked up from germline, CDR1 is GTSNPN and CDR2 is SVGIG (reference sequence).

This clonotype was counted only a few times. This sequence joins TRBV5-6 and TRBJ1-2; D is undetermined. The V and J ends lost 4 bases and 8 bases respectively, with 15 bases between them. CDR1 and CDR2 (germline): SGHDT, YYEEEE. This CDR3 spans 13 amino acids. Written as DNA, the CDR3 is TGTGCCAGCAGCCCCCCGGGGTTGGACGGCTACACCTTC. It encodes CASSPPGLDGYTF.

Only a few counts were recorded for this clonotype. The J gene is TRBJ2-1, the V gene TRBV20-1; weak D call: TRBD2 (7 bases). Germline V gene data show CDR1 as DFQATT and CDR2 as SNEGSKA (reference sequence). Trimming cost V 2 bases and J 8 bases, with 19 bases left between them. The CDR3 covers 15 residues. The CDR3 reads CSARLGGRARDEQFF. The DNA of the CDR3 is TGCAGTGCTAGATTAGGGGGGAGGGCTCGGGATGAGCAGTTCTTC.

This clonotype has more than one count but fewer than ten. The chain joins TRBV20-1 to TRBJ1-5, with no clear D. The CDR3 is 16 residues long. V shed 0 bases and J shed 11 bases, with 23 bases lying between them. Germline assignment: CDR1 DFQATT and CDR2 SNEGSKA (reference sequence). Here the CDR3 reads CSARERVNGPDKSQHF. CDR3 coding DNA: TGCAGTGCTAGAGAGCGGGTGAATGGCCCGGATAAGTCCCAGCATTTT.

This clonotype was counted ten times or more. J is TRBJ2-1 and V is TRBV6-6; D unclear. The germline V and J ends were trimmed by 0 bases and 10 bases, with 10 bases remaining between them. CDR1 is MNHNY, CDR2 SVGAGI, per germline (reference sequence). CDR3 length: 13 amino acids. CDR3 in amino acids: CASSYSIEREQFF. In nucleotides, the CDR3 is TGTGCCAGCAGTTACTCGATAGAAAGGGAGCAGTTCTTC.

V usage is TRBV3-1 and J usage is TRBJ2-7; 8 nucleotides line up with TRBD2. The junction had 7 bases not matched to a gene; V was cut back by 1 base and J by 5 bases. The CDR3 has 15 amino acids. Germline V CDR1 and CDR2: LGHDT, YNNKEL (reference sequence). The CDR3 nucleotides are TGTGCCAGCAGCCAAGGGACTAGCTACCCCCACGAGCAGTACTTC. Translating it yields CASSQGTSYPHEQYF.

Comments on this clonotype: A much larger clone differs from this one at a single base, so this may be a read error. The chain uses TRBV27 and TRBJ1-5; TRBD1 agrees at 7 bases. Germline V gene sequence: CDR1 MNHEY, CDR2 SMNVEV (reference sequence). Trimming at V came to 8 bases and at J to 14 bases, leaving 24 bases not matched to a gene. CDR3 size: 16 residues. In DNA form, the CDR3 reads TGTGCCAGCTCCCTCCGGGGAGGGGTCCCGGGACAGCTCGAGCATTTT. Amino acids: CASSLRGGVPGQLEHF.

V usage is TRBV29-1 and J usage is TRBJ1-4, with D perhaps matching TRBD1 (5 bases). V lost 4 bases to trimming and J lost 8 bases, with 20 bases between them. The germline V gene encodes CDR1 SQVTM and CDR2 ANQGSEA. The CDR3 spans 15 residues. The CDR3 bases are TGCAGCGTTGTCGCCGTTGGGGGACTCGGGGAAAAACTGTTTTTT. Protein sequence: CSVVAVGGLGEKLFF.